These 16 T cell receptor beta chains were sequenced from one sample in a study of T cell responses to AZD1222 COVID-19 vaccine. The protocol was immunoSEQ multiplex PCR, while the TCRdb copy is restricted to in-frame clones and leaves out a portion. The repertoire includes 150,000 or so clones, 92% of them detected once, and roughly 3.6% sits in the top ten. The starting material was peripheral blood, obtained 28 days after the second AZD1222 dose. The receptors were gathered from an adult who received the AZD1222 COVID-19 vaccine.

V and J are TRBV2 and TRBJ2-3, with 7 bases fitting TRBD2. V was pared by 4 bases and J by 0 bases, with 4 bases of the junction left unmatched. Germline V lookup: CDR1 SNHLY, CDR2 FYNNEI. The CDR3 contains 15 residues. The CDR3 here is CASSGRGGSTDTQYF. The CDR3 DNA follows: TGTGCCAGCAGTGGGCGCGGGGGAAGCACAGATACGCAGTATTTT.

The V gene is TRBV18, the J gene TRBJ1-2, with D possibly being TRBD1 (5 bases). CDR1 is KGHSH and CDR2 is LQKENI in the germline V gene. The V gene lost 3 bases and the J gene lost 0 bases, with 8 bases spanning the gap. The CDR3 is 14 residues long. CDR3: CASSPGDANYGYTF. The DNA of the CDR3 is TGTGCCAGCTCACCCGGGGACGCTAACTATGGCTACACCTTC.

The CDR3 DNA sequence: TGCAGCGTTGACAAACGCCTCGGGACTAGCGGGAGAGATGAGCAGTTCTTC. Its protein product is CSVDKRLGTSGRDEQFF. The V gene is TRBV29-1, the J gene TRBJ2-1; 14 bases match TRBD2. Germline V lookup: CDR1 SQVTM, CDR2 ANQGSEA. V shed 3 bases and J 8 bases; nucleotides not matched to a gene: 12. The CDR3 sequence is 17 residues long.

This chain connects TRBV30 to TRBJ1-4; 9 nucleotides match TRBD1. The CDR3 is 13 residues long. Germline CDR1 is GTSNPN and CDR2 is SVGIG (reference sequence). V lost 7 bases and J lost 7; bases outside the gene matches: 7. CDR3: CASQDRGGEKLFF. The CDR3, as DNA: TGTGCCTCCCAGGACAGGGGCGGTGAAAAACTGTTTTTT. The variable domain in full, with the rest retrieved from reference TRBV30 and TRBJ1-4, is SQTIHQWPATLVQPVGSPLSLECTVEGTSNPNLYWYRQAAGRGLQLLFYSVGIGQISSEVPQNLSASRPQDRQFILSSKKLLLSDSGFYLCASQDRGGEKLFFGSGTQLSVL.

This clone is a singleton in its sample. The chain has TRBV5-1 and TRBJ1-6; 10 bases are a match to TRBD1. The germline V gene encodes CDR1 SGHRS and CDR2 YFSETQ. The CDR3 is 16 residues long. The trim removed 1 base at V and 9 bases at J, leaving 7 bases unmatched. This CDR3 reads CASSLLDDRGLSPLHF. The CDR3 coding sequence is TGCGCCAGCAGCTTGTTGGACGACAGGGGGCTTTCACCCCTCCACTTT.

The rearrangement joins TRBV5-4 to TRBJ2-3; D may be TRBD1 (5 bases). This CDR3 is 14 amino acids long. The V gene lost 4 bases and the J gene lost 0 bases, with 9 bases spanning the gap. Germline CDR1 is SGHNT and CDR2 is YYREEE (reference sequence). DNA for the CDR3: TGTGCCAGCAGCATGGGGCGGAGCACAGATACGCAGTATTTT. This sequence encodes CASSMGRSTDTQYF.

The V gene is TRBV28, the J gene TRBJ1-2, with D unclear. This CDR3 region has 11 residues. Per germline, CDR1 MDHEN and CDR2 SYDVKM. Trimming stripped 2 bases from V and 4 bases from J, with 2 bases between. Here the CDR3 reads CASSLRYGYTF. CDR3 sequence (DNA): TGTGCCAGCAGTTTACGCTATGGCTACACCTTC.

The chain recombines TRBV28 with TRBJ2-5; D might be TRBD1 or TRBD2, each matching 7 bases. Trimming removed 6 bases at V and 3 bases at J, with 17 bases between. This CDR3 is 15 amino acids long. Germline V gene data show CDR1 as MDHEN and CDR2 as SYDVKM. CDR3 DNA sequence: TGTGCCAGCAGCAGCAGACAGGGAGGGAAAGAGACCCAGTACTTC. This sequence encodes CASSSRQGGKETQYF. The full variable domain, completed using reference TRBV28 and TRBJ2-5, is DVKVTQSSRYLVKRTGEKVFLECVQDMDHENMFWYRQDPGLGLRLIYFSYDVKMKEKGDIPEGYSVSREKKERFSLILESASTNQTSMYLCASSSRQGGKETQYFGPGTRLLVL.

This clone showed up just a few times. The chain recombines TRBV29-1 with TRBJ1-4; no firm D call. CDR1 SQVTM and CDR2 ANQGSEA come from the germline V gene. CDR3 size: 10 residues. V dropped 7 bases and J dropped 4 bases, with 4 bases sitting between them. The CDR3 DNA sequence: TGCAGCGGCTATAATGAAAAACTGTTTTTT. Translation gives CSGYNEKLFF.

The chain is built from TRBV6-5 and TRBJ1-5, with unresolved D. Germline V CDR1 and CDR2: MNHEY, SVGAGI. The ends were cut back, 11 bases at V and 2 bases at J, with 10 bases in the middle. This CDR3 spans 12 amino acids. This CDR3 reads CACRVGNQPQHF. Written as DNA, the CDR3 is TGTGCCTGCCGAGTTGGCAATCAGCCCCAGCATTTT.

This rearrangement joins TRBV4-1 to TRBJ2-1; 10 bases fit TRBD2. V gave up 2 bases and J gave up 6 bases; unmatched junction bases: 7. This CDR3 is 16 amino acids long. Germline CDR1 is MGHRA and CDR2 is YSYEKL. The CDR3 loop is CASSQYPSGSFNEQFF. CDR3 DNA sequence: TGCGCCAGCAGCCAATACCCTAGCGGGAGTTTCAATGAGCAGTTCTTC.

The chain couples TRBV21-1 to TRBJ1-1; the table calls TRBD1, which could not be checked here. TRBV21-1 is a pseudogene. This CDR3 is built from 14 residues. In nucleotides, the CDR3 is TGTGCCAGCAGCCGAGGGCAGGGGGGAACTGAAGCTTTCTTT. Translating it yields CASSRGQGGTEAFF.

This rearrangement joins TRBV20-1 to TRBJ1-1; a possible D gene is TRBD1 (6 bases). Germline V lookup: CDR1 DFQATT, CDR2 SNEGSKA (reference sequence). The CDR3 length is 11 residues. V shed 6 bases and J shed 3 bases, with 8 bases lying between them. The CDR3 here is CSAAGDTEAFF. The CDR3 nucleotides read TGCAGTGCAGCAGGGGACACTGAAGCTTTCTTT.

The V gene is TRBV28, the J gene TRBJ1-2; D is unresolved. This CDR3 is built from 10 residues. Germline V gene sequence: CDR1 MDHEN, CDR2 SYDVKM. V was clipped by 4 bases and J by 7 bases, with 4 bases between them. The CDR3 sequence: CASSSPGYTF. The CDR3 nucleotides are TGTGCCAGCAGTTCACCTGGCTACACCTTC.

V usage is TRBV18 and J usage is TRBJ1-2, with D possibly matching TRBD1 (5 bases). The CDR3 extends over 15 amino acids. V gave up 1 base and J gave up 5 bases, with 14 bases separating them. CDR1 and CDR2 from the germline V gene are KGHSH and LQKENI. DNA for the CDR3: TGTGCCAGCTCACCACTGGACACCCCAGGTTATGGCTACACCTTC. It yields the protein CASSPLDTPGYGYTF.

CDR3 in DNA: TGTGCCAGCAGTATACAGGGGGAGAACACTGAAGCTTTCTTT. Translation gives CASSIQGENTEAFF. This chain connects TRBV6-5 to TRBJ1-1; 8 bases fit TRBD1. The V segment lost 5 bases and the J segment 1 base; nucleotides outside the gene matches: 3. Germline CDR1 and CDR2: MNHEY and SVGAGI. The CDR3 contains 14 residues.